A single sample is the source of the 2 T cell receptor beta chains below, sequenced in a study of graft-versus-host responses after intestinal transplantation. TCRdb's copy holds only in-frame clones and misses some; the assay was immunoSEQ multiplex PCR. The profile shows some 70,000 clones, 80% to 95% of them singletons. The specimen was bone marrow, collected approximately 100 weeks after intestinal transplantation. All receptors come from a human patient who received an intestinal transplant, so some T cells may come from the graft donor.

This CDR3 is CASSEAPGQAYNEQFF. CDR3 nucleotides: TGTGCCAGCAGTGAAGCCCCGGGACAGGCCTACAATGAGCAGTTCTTC. The chain couples TRBV6-1 to TRBJ2-1, with TRBD1 matching over 8 bases. Germline V lookup: CDR1 MNHNS, CDR2 SASEGT. The CDR3 has 16 residues. With V trimmed by 0 bases and J by 2 bases, 3 bases remained unmatched.

In DNA form, the CDR3 reads TGTGCCAGCAGCGAGCAGATGTTTTTT. Amino acid sequence: CASSEQMFF. This chain links TRBV7-9 with TRBJ2-2; D is ambiguous. The ends were cut back, 5 bases at V and 15 bases at J, with 7 bases in the middle. The CDR3 loop spans 9 amino acids. Germline CDR1 and CDR2: SEHNR and FQNEAQ (reference sequence).